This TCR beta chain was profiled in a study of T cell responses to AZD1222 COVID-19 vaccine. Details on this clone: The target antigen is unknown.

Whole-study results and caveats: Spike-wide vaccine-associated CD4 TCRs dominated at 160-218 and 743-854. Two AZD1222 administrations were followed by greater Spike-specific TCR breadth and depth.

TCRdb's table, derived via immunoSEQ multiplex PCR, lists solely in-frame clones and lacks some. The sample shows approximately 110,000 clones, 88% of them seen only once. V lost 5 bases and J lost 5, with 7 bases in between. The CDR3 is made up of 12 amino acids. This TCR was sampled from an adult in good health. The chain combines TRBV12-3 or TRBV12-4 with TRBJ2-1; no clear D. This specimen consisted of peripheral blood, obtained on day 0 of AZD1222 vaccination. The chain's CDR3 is CASSQMNNEQFF. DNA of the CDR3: TGTGCCAGCAGTCAAATGAACAATGAGCAGTTCTTC.